The rows below give T cell receptor beta chains drawn from one sample of a study of beta chain features in type 1 diabetes. Profiling relied on immunoSEQ multiplex PCR, and the TCRdb table lists in-frame clones only, not all of them. This table holds 300,000 to 350,000 clones, around 8.5% found once. Sample: central memory CD4+ T cells from blood. The source is a man under 40 with type 1 diabetes. Each CDR3 is given with its conserved first and last residue. D genes are given only for firm matches. Clone size is stated in some rows and not others, as once, few, many or a class when expanded.

j_gene,abundance,d_gene,v_gene,CDR3aa,CDR3nt
TRBJ2-5,few,TRBD2,TRBV5-6,CASSLAGREETQYF,TGTGCCAGCAGCTTGGCAGGGAGGGAGGAGACCCAGTACTTC
TRBJ2-5,-,TRBD2,TRBV27,CASRGTSGGPETQYF,TGTGCCAGCAGAGGGACTAGCGGGGGGCCAGAGACCCAGTACTTC
TRBJ1-2,few,-,TRBV7-2,CASSYPGRDYGYTF,TGTGCCAGCAGCTACCCCGGCCGGGACTATGGCTACACCTTC
TRBJ1-5,few,-,TRBV11-2,CASSSPNQPQHF,TGTGCCAGCAGCTCCCCGAATCAGCCCCAGCATTTT
TRBJ2-7,many,TRBD1,TRBV4-2,CASSQDLGTGRNYEQYF,TGTGCCAGCAGCCAAGATCTCGGGACAGGGAGGAACTACGAGCAGTACTTC
TRBJ1-1,few,TRBD1,TRBV5-1,CASSLVTGGNTEAFF,TGCGCCAGCAGCTTGGTGACAGGGGGAAACACTGAAGCTTTCTTT
TRBJ1-4,few,-,TRBV5-4,CASSFGQPSNEKLFF,TGTGCCAGCAGCTTCGGACAACCATCCAATGAAAAACTGTTTTTT
TRBJ2-3,few,TRBD2,TRBV7-2,CASSGLAGDGDTQYF,TGTGCCAGCAGTGGACTAGCGGGGGACGGGGATACGCAGTATTTT
TRBJ2-7,-,TRBD1,TRBV5-6,CASSRTGTNEQYF,TGTGCCAGCAGCCGGACAGGAACCAACGAGCAGTACTTC
TRBJ2-4,few,-,TRBV28,CASSLIVAGSHIQYF,TGTGCCAGCAGTTTGATAGTGGCGGGCTCTCACATTCAGTACTTC
TRBJ2-5,-,-,TRBV28,CASRPQLLYQETQYF,TGTGCCAGCAGGCCGCAACTCCTTTACCAAGAGACCCAGTACTTC
TRBJ1-2,few,-,TRBV9,CASSPLGGNYGYTF,TGTGCCAGCAGCCCTCTCGGGGGTAACTATGGCTACACCTTC
TRBJ2-5,-,TRBD2,TRBV5-1,CASRLAGGQHDKRPQYF,TGCGCCAGCCGATTAGCGGGGGGCCAACACGACAAGAGACCCCAGTACTTC
TRBJ2-1,many,-,TRBV28,CAGGGNNEQFF,TGTGCCGGCGGAGGGAACAATGAGCAGTTCTTC
TRBJ2-5,-,TRBD1,TRBV30,CAYDRGQETQYF,TGTGCCTATGACAGGGGGCAAGAGACCCAGTACTTC
TRBJ2-7,-,TRBD1,TRBV29-1,CSAGQVSYEQYF,TGCAGCGCCGGACAGGTGTCCTACGAGCAGTACTTC
TRBJ1-1,many,-,TRBV5-1,CASSLGQAMNTEAFF,TGCGCCAGCAGCTTGGGGCAGGCTATGAACACTGAAGCTTTCTTT
TRBJ2-5,few,TRBD2,TRBV5-1,CASSLGPGGLQETQYF,TGCGCCAGCAGCTTGGGGCCGGGGGGACTCCAAGAGACCCAGTACTTC
TRBJ2-5,few,-,TRBV5-4,CASSIGKGGRETQYF,TGTGCCAGCAGCATCGGAAAGGGGGGGAGAGAGACCCAGTACTTC
TRBJ2-2,few,-,TRBV2,CASSESVNTGELFF,TGTGCCAGCAGTGAATCCGTCAACACCGGGGAGCTGTTTTTT
TRBJ2-1,-,-,TRBV11-2,CASSLGGEQFF,TGTGCCAGCAGCTTAGGTGGGGAGCAGTTCTTC
TRBJ2-7,-,TRBD2,TRBV6-5,CASRRTSNEQYF,TGTGCCAGCAGAAGGACTAGTAACGAGCAGTACTTC
TRBJ1-4,-,-,TRBV11-2,CASSPGRNEKLFF,TGTGCCAGCAGCCCGGGACGTAATGAAAAACTGTTTTTT
TRBJ2-5,-,-,TRBV7-9,CASSLEAVIATQYF,TGTGCCAGCAGCTTAGAGGCGGTTATTGCGACCCAGTACTTC
TRBJ2-7,-,-,TRBV18,CASSPDGTYEQYF,TGTGCCAGCTCACCGGACGGGACCTACGAGCAGTACTTC
TRBJ2-3,few,-,TRBV10-3,CAISEGSGADTQYF,TGTGCCATCAGTGAGGGCAGTGGGGCAGATACGCAGTATTTT
TRBJ2-1,-,-,TRBV7-2,CASSSLGDSSNEQFF,TGTGCCAGCAGCTCCCTCGGGGATTCCTCCAATGAGCAGTTCTTC
TRBJ1-4,-,-,TRBV6-5,CASSYYPGTSEKLFF,TGTGCCAGCAGTTATTACCCAGGGACGAGCGAAAAACTGTTTTTT
TRBJ2-3,few,-,TRBV7-9,CASSSTADTQYF,TGTGCCAGCAGCTCGACAGCAGATACGCAGTATTTT
TRBJ1-4,few,-,TRBV2,CASPGTFATNEKLFF,TGTGCCAGCCCCGGCACCTTTGCAACTAATGAAAAACTGTTTTTT
TRBJ1-1,few,-,TRBV18,CASSPNMATEAFF,TGTGCCAGCTCACCAAACATGGCCACTGAAGCTTTCTTT
TRBJ1-5,-,-,TRBV6-9,CASSYFPTGRRQPQHF,TGTGCCAGCAGTTATTTCCCCACAGGGAGGCGTCAGCCCCAGCATTTT
TRBJ2-7,-,TRBD2,TRBV6-6,CASINGGSSYEQYF,TGTGCCAGCATCAACGGGGGGAGCTCCTACGAGCAGTACTTC
TRBJ1-1,few,-,TRBV9,CASSVWPNALTEAFF,TGTGCCAGCAGCGTATGGCCAAACGCCCTCACTGAAGCTTTCTTT
TRBJ2-5,-,-,TRBV7-2,CASSFQQGHPQETQYF,TGTGCCAGCAGCTTCCAACAAGGACATCCACAAGAGACCCAGTACTTC